The rows below give T cell receptor beta chains drawn from one sample of a study of CD8 T cells in ankylosing spondylitis. TCRdb recomputed calls from the 5' RACE reads with MiXCR, one row per CDR3 protein. The table has about 360,000 distinct CDR3 sequences, 20% to 25% seen once. Sequencing used blood, either unsorted or a sorted T cell fraction (not recorded which). Every receptor here comes from a male donor with ankylosing spondylitis or in good health (not recorded which). The CDR3 runs from the conserved cysteine through the conserved F or W. Fields, in order: CDR3 length, J gene, clone size, V gene, D gene, CDR3 protein, CDR3 DNA. A D gene is named only where the DNA matches it firmly. For some rows the clone size is stated as once, few or many, or as a class when expanded; others skip it.

length: 14; J: TRBJ2-1; size: NA; V: TRBV29-1; D: NA; CDR3: CSVPLRPFYNEQFF; DNA: TGCAGCGTCCCCCTTAGGCCATTTTACAATGAGCAGTTCTTC
length: 14; J: TRBJ2-5; size: few; V: TRBV13; D: NA; CDR3: CASSFSRGEETQYF; DNA: TGTGCCAGCAGCTTCAGTAGAGGCGAGGAGACCCAGTACTTC
length: 15; J: TRBJ2-3; size: NA; V: TRBV27; D: NA; CDR3: CASSLWDGNTDTQYF; DNA: TGTGCCAGCAGTTTATGGGACGGAAACACAGATACGCAGTATTTT
length: 15; J: TRBJ2-7; size: NA; V: TRBV19; D: TRBD1; CDR3: CASSPGQGATYEQYF; DNA: TGTGCCAGTAGCCCTGGACAGGGGGCGACCTACGAGCAGTACTTC
length: 15; J: TRBJ2-5; size: few; V: TRBV3-1; D: TRBD2; CDR3: CASSQVAGGPETQYF; DNA: TGTGCCAGCAGCCAAGTAGCGGGGGGGCCCGAGACCCAGTACTTC
length: 12; J: TRBJ2-3; size: NA; V: TRBV7-9; D: NA; CDR3: CAEGSSTDTQYF; DNA: TGTGCAGAGGGCAGTAGCACAGATACGCAGTATTTT
length: 17; J: TRBJ2-3; size: NA; V: TRBV11-2; D: NA; CDR3: CASTDITRGGLSTTQYF; DNA: TGTGCCAGCACCGATATAACTCGCGGGGGCCTAAGTACTACGCAGTATTTT
length: 16; J: TRBJ2-1; size: NA; V: TRBV29-1; D: NA; CDR3: CSVEIGVTWSYNEQFF; DNA: TGCAGCGTTGAAATCGGGGTCACGTGGAGCTACAATGAGCAGTTCTTC
length: 14; J: TRBJ2-7; size: NA; V: TRBV6-1; D: NA; CDR3: CASSEPERRNEQYF; DNA: TGTGCCAGCAGTGAGCCCGAACGGCGGAACGAGCAGTACTTC
length: 12; J: TRBJ2-2; size: few; V: TRBV20-1; D: NA; CDR3: CSARTLTGELFF; DNA: TGCAGTGCAAGGACACTGACCGGGGAGCTGTTTTTT
length: 15; J: TRBJ2-7; size: few; V: TRBV7-2; D: NA; CDR3: CASSPWTGSSYEQYF; DNA: TGTGCCAGCAGCCCATGGACGGGGAGCTCCTACGAGCAGTACTTC
length: 15; J: TRBJ2-7; size: NA; V: TRBV4-1; D: TRBD1; CDR3: CASSPKQGAPREQYF; DNA: TGCGCCAGCAGCCCAAAACAGGGGGCGCCGCGGGAGCAGTACTTC
length: 14; J: TRBJ2-7; size: NA; V: TRBV11-2; D: TRBD2; CDR3: CASSPGTTAYEQYF; DNA: TGTGCCAGCAGCCCCGGGACTACAGCCTACGAGCAGTACTTC
length: 18; J: TRBJ2-1; size: once; V: TRBV4-1; D: TRBD2; CDR3: CASSLLESGASSYNEQFF; DNA: TGCGCCAGCAGCCTCTTGGAGAGCGGGGCTAGCTCCTACAATGAGCAGTTCTTC
length: 14; J: TRBJ2-5; size: NA; V: TRBV11-2; D: NA; CDR3: CASRRDMGQETQYF; DNA: TGTGCCAGCAGAAGGGATATGGGCCAAGAGACCCAGTACTTC
length: 15; J: TRBJ2-3; size: NA; V: TRBV20-1; D: TRBD2; CDR3: CSAPWLAGTTDTQYF; DNA: TGCAGTGCCCCATGGCTAGCGGGGACGACAGATACGCAGTATTTT
length: 15; J: TRBJ2-1; size: few; V: TRBV4-1; D: NA; CDR3: CASSQDRELYNEQFF; DNA: TGCGCCAGCAGCCAAGATAGGGAATTATACAATGAGCAGTTCTTC
length: 14; J: TRBJ2-1; size: NA; V: TRBV12-3/TRBV12-4; D: TRBD1; CDR3: CASSFNTGQGEQFF; DNA: TGTGCCAGCAGTTTTAACACCGGACAGGGTGAGCAGTTCTTC